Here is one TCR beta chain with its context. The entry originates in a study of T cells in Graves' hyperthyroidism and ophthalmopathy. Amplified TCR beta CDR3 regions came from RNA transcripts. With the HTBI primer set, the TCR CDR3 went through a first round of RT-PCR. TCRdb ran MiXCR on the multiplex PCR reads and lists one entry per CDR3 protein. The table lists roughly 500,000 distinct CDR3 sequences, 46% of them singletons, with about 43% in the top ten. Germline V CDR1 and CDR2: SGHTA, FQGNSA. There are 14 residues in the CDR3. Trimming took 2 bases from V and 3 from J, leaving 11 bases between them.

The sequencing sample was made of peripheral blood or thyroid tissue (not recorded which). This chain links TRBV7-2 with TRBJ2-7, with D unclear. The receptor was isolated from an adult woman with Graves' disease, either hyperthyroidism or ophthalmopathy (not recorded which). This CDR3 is CASSLQEGLYEQYF. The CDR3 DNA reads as TGTGCCAGCAGCTTACAGGAAGGTCTCTACGAGCAGTACTTC.